One and the same sample provided the 8 T cell receptor beta chains below, sequenced in a study of technical replicates of blood from a handful of donors. This table comes from immunoSEQ multiplex PCR, and its TCRdb copy is limited to in-frame clones, with some not included. The sample lists under 90,000 clones, just under 95% occurring once. Sequenced material: T cells isolated from PBMCs. Receptors were obtained from a human donor in good health.

V is TRBV28 and J is TRBJ2-1; 13 bases map to TRBD2. Germline V gene sequence: CDR1 MDHEN, CDR2 SYDVKM. The CDR3 totals 16 residues. After removal of 6 bases from V and 8 bases from J, the junction contained 10 bases not matched to a gene. This chain's CDR3 is CASSVPGLAGRYEQFF. The CDR3, as DNA: TGTGCCAGCAGCGTACCGGGACTAGCGGGAAGGTATGAGCAGTTCTTC. Using reference TRBV28 and TRBJ2-1 for the parts outside the CDR3, the full variable domain is DVKVTQSSRYLVKRTGEKVFLECVQDMDHENMFWYRQDPGLGLRLIYFSYDVKMKEKGDIPEGYSVSREKKERFSLILESASTNQTSMYLCASSVPGLAGRYEQFFGPGTRLTVL.

The chain joins TRBV4-1 to TRBJ1-3; possible D gene TRBD1, 6 bases. Deletions cut 0 bases from V and 5 bases from J, with 17 bases between. This CDR3 is built from 17 residues. Germline V gives CDR1 MGHRA, CDR2 YSYEKL. CDR3 bases: TGCGCCAGCAGCCAAGAGGGGGGCGCGGGGGCGAGAAACACCATATATTTT. Its translation: CASSQEGGAGARNTIYF.

This chain links TRBV10-3 with TRBJ2-5, with D maybe TRBD1 (6 bases). CDR1 is ENHRY and CDR2 is SYGVKD in the germline V gene. This CDR3 comprises 18 residues. Trimming removed 0 bases at V and 5 bases at J, with 22 bases between. CDR3 loop: CAISESMLTEGGAETQYF. CDR3 DNA sequence: TGTGCCATCAGTGAGTCGATGTTGACTGAAGGGGGAGCGGAGACCCAGTACTTC.

This clone was recorded only once. J is TRBJ1-2 and V is TRBV4-1, with D maybe TRBD1 (5 bases). The germline V gene encodes CDR1 MGHRA and CDR2 YSYEKL. Trimming removed 6 bases at V and 7 bases at J, with 15 bases between. The CDR3 runs 13 residues. CDR3 loop: CASRPTGGRGYTF. The CDR3 DNA follows: TGCGCCAGCAGACCGACGGGGGGACGTGGCTACACCTTC.

J is TRBJ2-1 and V is TRBV19; TRBD2 matches 13 bases. V lost 5 bases and J lost 7; bases outside the gene matches: 5. This CDR3 is built from 15 residues. The germline gives CDR1 LNHDA, CDR2 SQIVND (reference sequence). CDR3 region: CASSFGTSGINEQFF. The CDR3 DNA follows: TGTGCCAGTAGTTTCGGGACTAGCGGGATTAATGAGCAGTTCTTC.

The rearrangement joins TRBV5-4 to TRBJ2-5, with 13 bases lining up with TRBD2. The CDR3 is made up of 15 amino acids. Germline assignment: CDR1 SGHNT and CDR2 YYREEE (reference sequence). Losses at the gene ends were 4 bases for V and 5 bases for J; bases not matched to a gene: 5. CDR3 amino acids: CASSQGLAGMETQYF. CDR3 sequence (DNA): TGTGCCAGCAGCCAGGGACTAGCGGGGATGGAGACCCAGTACTTC. The full variable domain, rest sourced from reference TRBV5-4 and TRBJ2-5, is ETGVTQSPTHLIKTRGQQVTLRCSSQSGHNTVSWYQQALGQGPQFIFQYYREEENGRGNFPPRFSGLQFPNYSSELNVNALELDDSALYLCASSQGLAGMETQYFGPGTRLLVL.

V usage is TRBV30 and J usage is TRBJ2-1; 7 nucleotides match TRBD1. The CDR3 runs to 12 residues. With 2 bases clipped from V and 8 bases from J, the junction kept 3 bases outside the gene matches. Germline assignment: CDR1 GTSNPN and CDR2 SVGIG (reference sequence). The CDR3 coding sequence is TGTGCCTGGAGTAAAGGGGGCTATGAGCAGTTCTTC. Translated: CAWSKGGYEQFF.

V and J are TRBV5-1 and TRBJ2-1; possible D gene TRBD2, 5 bases. The CDR3 consists of 16 residues. CDR1 is SGHRS and CDR2 is YFSETQ in the germline V gene. V shed 4 bases and J shed 10 bases, with 24 bases lying between them. The CDR3 sequence: CASSPTLSGISGEQFF. CDR3 DNA: TGCGCCAGCAGCCCTACTCTAAGCGGCATCTCTGGCGAGCAGTTCTTC.